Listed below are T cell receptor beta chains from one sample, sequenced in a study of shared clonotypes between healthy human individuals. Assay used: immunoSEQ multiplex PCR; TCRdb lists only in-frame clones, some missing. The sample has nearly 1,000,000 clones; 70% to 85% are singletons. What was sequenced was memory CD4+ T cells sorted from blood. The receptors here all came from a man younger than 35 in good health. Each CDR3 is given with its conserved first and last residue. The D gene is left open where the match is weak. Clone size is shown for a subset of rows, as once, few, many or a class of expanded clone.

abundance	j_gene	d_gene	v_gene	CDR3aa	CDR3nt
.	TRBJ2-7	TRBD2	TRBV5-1	CASSQGLLRREQYF	TGCGCCAGCAGCCAGGGACTACTGCGCCGCGAGCAGTACTTC
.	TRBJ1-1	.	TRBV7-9	CASSLVLGKSEAFF	TGTGCCAGCAGCTTAGTATTGGGCAAGTCTGAAGCTTTCTTT
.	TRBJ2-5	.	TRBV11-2	CASSLGRAETQYF	TGTGCCAGCAGCTTAGGTAGAGCGGAGACCCAGTACTTC
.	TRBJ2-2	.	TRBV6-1	CASRSGPSTGELFF	TGTGCCAGCAGATCGGGACCGAGCACCGGGGAGCTGTTTTTT
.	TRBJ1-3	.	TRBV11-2	CASSQIRTERTGNTIYF	TGTGCCAGCAGCCAAATTAGGACAGAGCGCACAGGAAACACCATATATTTT
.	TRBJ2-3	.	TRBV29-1	CSVELRGTDTQYF	TGCAGCGTTGAATTACGCGGGACAGATACGCAGTATTTT
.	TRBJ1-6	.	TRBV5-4	CASSSRGDRYGSPLHF	TGTGCCAGCAGCTCAAGGGGGGATCGGTATGGTTCACCCCTCCACTTT
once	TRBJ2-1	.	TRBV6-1	CASSEAPTYNEQFF	TGTGCCAGCAGTGAAGCCCCAACCTACAATGAGCAGTTCTTC
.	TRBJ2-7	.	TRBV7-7	CASSPCHEQYF	TGTGCTAGCAGCCCCTGCCACGAGCAGTACTTC
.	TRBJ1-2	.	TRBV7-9	CASSFGLYGYTF	TGTGCCAGCAGCTTTGGGTTGTATGGCTACACCTTC
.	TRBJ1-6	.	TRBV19	CASTIGGTLGAPLHF	TGTGCCAGTACCATCGGGGGGACCTTGGGAGCACCCCTCCACTTT
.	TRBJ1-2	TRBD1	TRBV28	CASSSGSDRGGGYTF	TGTGCCAGCAGTTCGGGATCGGACAGGGGAGGTGGCTACACCTTC
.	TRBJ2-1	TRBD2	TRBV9	CASSVGLAAYNEQFF	TGTGCCAGCAGCGTAGGTCTAGCGGCCTACAATGAGCAGTTCTTC
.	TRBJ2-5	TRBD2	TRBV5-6	CASSLEGTKGSRGTQYF	TGTGCCAGCAGCTTGGAAGGGACTAAGGGGTCCCGAGGGACCCAGTACTTC
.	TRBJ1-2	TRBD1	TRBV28	CASSPPGGAYGYTF	TGTGCCAGCAGTCCCCCAGGGGGCGCTTATGGCTACACCTTC
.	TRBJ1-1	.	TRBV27	CASSPHSLNTEAFF	TGTGCCAGCAGTCCGCATTCTTTGAACACTGAAGCTTTCTTT
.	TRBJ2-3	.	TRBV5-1	CASSFIGSGSTDTQYF	TGCGCCAGCAGCTTTATCGGGTCAGGAAGCACAGATACGCAGTATTTT
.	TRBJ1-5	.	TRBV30	CAWRGDPYQPQHF	TGTGCCTGGAGGGGAGACCCTTATCAGCCCCAGCATTTT
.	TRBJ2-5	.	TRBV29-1	CSVEGERRETQYF	TGCAGCGTTGAGGGAGAAAGGAGGGAGACCCAGTACTTC
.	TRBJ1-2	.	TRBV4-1	CASSQARDNYGYTF	TGCGCCAGCAGCCAAGCCAGGGACAACTATGGCTACACCTTC
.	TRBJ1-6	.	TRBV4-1	CASSPEVAQQGPLHF	TGCGCCAGCAGCCCGGAAGTGGCCCAACAGGGACCCCTCCACTTT
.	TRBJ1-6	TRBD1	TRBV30	CAWRRQGGTSPLHF	TGTGCCTGGAGAAGACAGGGTGGTACTTCACCCCTCCACTTT
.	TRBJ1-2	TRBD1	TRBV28	CASSLGQGATYGYTF	TGTGCCAGCAGTCTGGGACAGGGGGCGACCTATGGCTACACCTTC
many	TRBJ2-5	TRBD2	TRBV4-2	CASSQDTASGGQETQYF	TGTGCCAGCAGCCAAGATACGGCTAGCGGGGGTCAAGAGACCCAGTACTTC
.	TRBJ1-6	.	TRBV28	CASHERGRNSPLHF	TGTGCCAGCCATGAAAGGGGGAGGAATTCACCCCTCCACTTT
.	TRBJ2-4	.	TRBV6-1	CASSSQGYLDIQYF	TGTGCCAGCAGTTCCCAGGGCTATTTGGACATTCAGTACTTC
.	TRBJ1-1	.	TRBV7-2	CASSPGMRGSNTEAFF	TGTGCCAGCAGCCCAGGGATGCGGGGGTCGAACACTGAAGCTTTCTTT
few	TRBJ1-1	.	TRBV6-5	CASSGDTNTEAFF	TGTGCCAGCAGTGGGGATACGAACACTGAAGCTTTCTTT
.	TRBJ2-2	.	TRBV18	CASSNQGSAGELFF	TGTGCCAGCTCCAACCAAGGTAGCGCCGGGGAGCTGTTTTTT
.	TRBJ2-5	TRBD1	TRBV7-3	CASSPDRGEETQYF	TGTGCCAGCAGCCCGGACAGGGGCGAGGAGACCCAGTACTTC
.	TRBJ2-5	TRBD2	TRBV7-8	CASSHLGLAGGQETQYF	TGTGCCAGCAGCCACCTAGGACTAGCGGGGGGCCAAGAGACCCAGTACTTC
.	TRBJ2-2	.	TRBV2	CASGRENTGELFF	TGTGCCAGCGGCAGGGAAAACACCGGGGAGCTGTTTTTT
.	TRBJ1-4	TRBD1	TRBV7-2	CASSLRQGASEKLFF	TGTGCCAGCAGCCTGAGACAGGGGGCAAGTGAAAAACTGTTTTTT
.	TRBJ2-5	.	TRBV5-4	CASSPGRSQETQYF	TGTGCCAGCAGCCCGGGACGGAGCCAAGAGACCCAGTACTTC
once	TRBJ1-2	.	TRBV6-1	CASSAGARSYGYTF	TGTGCCAGCAGTGCGGGGGCGAGGAGCTATGGCTACACCTTC
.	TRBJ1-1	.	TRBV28	CASRGGAQKAFF	TGTGCCAGCAGGGGGGGGGCGCAAAAAGCTTTCTTT
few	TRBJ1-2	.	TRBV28	CASSYGPGRGGYTF	TGTGCCAGCAGTTACGGACCGGGAAGGGGCGGCTACACCTTC
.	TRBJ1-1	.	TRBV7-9	CASSYPPSEDTEAFF	TGTGCCAGCAGCTACCCCCCTTCGGAGGACACTGAAGCTTTCTTT
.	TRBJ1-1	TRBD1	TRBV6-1	CASSRQGENTEAFF	TGTGCCAGCAGTCGACAGGGGGAGAACACTGAAGCTTTCTTT
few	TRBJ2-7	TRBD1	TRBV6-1	CASSSYRGEQYF	TGTGCCAGCAGTTCTTACAGGGGCGAGCAGTACTTC
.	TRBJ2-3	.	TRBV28	CASSSGQTGDTQYF	TGTGCCAGCAGTTCGGGACAAACCGGAGATACGCAGTATTTT
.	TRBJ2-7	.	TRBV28	CASKGVNLYEQYF	TGTGCCAGCAAAGGGGTAAATCTCTACGAGCAGTACTTC
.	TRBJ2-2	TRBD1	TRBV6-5	CASSYRDRGGTGELFF	TGTGCCAGCAGTTACCGAGACAGGGGAGGTACCGGGGAGCTGTTTTTT
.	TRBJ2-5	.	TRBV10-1	CASSDMAREETQYF	TGCGCCAGCAGTGATATGGCGCGGGAAGAGACCCAGTACTTC
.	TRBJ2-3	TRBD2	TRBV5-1	CASSFSGGDTQYF	TGCGCCAGCAGCTTTAGCGGGGGTGATACGCAGTATTTT
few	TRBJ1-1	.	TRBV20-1	CSGSLPNEAFF	TGCAGTGGGTCCCTTCCAAATGAAGCTTTCTTT
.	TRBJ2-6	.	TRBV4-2	CASSSPHSGANVLTF	TGTGCCAGCAGCAGTCCCCACTCTGGGGCCAACGTCCTGACTTTC
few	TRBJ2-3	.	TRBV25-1	CASGTAGKTADTQYF	TGTGCCAGCGGAACAGCAGGAAAGACGGCAGATACGCAGTATTTT
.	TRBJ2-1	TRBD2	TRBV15	CATSRDGYGTSSNEQFF	TGTGCCACCAGCAGAGACGGGTACGGGACTAGTAGCAATGAGCAGTTCTTC
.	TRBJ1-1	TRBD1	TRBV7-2	CASSFGTVGTGEAFF	TGTGCCAGCAGCTTCGGGACAGTTGGAACAGGTGAAGCTTTCTTT
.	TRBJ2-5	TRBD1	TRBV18	CASSPTGQFIETQYF	TGTGCCAGCTCACCAACGGGACAGTTTATAGAGACCCAGTACTTC
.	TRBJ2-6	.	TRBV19	CASSDFSGANVLTF	TGTGCCAGTTCAGACTTCTCTGGGGCCAACGTCCTGACTTTC
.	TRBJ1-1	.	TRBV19	CASSIRGMNTEAFF	TGTGCCAGTAGTATTAGGGGCATGAACACTGAAGCTTTCTTT
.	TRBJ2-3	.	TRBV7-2	CASSFVGKGTDTQYF	TGTGCCAGCAGCTTCGTCGGGAAGGGCACAGATACGCAGTATTTT
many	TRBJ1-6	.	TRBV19	CASSFTGGIANSPLHF	TGTGCCAGTTCATTCACCGGGGGAATCGCTAATTCACCCCTCCACTTT
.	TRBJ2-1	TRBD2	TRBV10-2	CASVAGGYNEQFF	TGCGCCAGCGTAGCGGGGGGGTACAATGAGCAGTTCTTC
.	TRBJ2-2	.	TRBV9	CASSVGGITGELFF	TGTGCCAGCAGCGTCGGAGGAATCACCGGGGAGCTGTTTTTT